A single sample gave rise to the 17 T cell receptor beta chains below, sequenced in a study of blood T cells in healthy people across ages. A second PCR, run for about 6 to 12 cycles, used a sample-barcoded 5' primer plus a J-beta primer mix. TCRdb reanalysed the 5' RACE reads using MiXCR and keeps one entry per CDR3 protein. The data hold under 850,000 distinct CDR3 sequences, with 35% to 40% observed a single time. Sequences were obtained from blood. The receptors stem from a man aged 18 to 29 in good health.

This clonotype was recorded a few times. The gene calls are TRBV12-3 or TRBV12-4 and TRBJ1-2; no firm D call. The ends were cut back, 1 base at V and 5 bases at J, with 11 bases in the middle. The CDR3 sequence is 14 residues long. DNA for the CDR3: TGTGCCAGCAGTTTAGTGGCAGTCCAATATGGCTACACCTTC. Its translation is CASSLVAVQYGYTF.

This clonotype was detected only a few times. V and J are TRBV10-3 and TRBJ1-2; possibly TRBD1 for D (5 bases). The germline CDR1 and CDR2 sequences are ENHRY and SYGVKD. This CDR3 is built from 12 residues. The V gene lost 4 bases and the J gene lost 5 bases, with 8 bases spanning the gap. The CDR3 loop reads CAISGGVYGYTF. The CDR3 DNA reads TGTGCCATCAGTGGGGGGGTATATGGCTACACCTTC.

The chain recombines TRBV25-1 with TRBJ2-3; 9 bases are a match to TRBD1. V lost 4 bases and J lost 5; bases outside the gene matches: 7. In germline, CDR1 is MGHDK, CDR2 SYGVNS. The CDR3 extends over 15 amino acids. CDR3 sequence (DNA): TGTGCCAGCAGTGCTACAGGGGGCGCAGGAGATACGCAGTATTTT. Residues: CASSATGGAGDTQYF.

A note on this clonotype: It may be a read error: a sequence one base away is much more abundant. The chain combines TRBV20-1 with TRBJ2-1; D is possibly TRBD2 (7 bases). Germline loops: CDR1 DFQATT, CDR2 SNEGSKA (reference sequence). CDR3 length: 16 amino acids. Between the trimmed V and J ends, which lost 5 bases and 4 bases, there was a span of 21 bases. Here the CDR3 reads CSAESEGGDPYNEQFF. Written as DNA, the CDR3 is TGCAGTGCTGAATCAGAGGGGGGGGACCCTTACAATGAGCAGTTCTTC.

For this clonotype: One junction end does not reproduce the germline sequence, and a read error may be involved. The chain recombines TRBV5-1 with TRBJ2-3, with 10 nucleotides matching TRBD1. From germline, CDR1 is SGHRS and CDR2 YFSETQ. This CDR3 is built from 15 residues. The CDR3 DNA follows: TGCGTCAGCAGCTTTGGGGACAGGGGTTCAGATACGCAGTATTTT. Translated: CVSSFGDRGSDTQYF.

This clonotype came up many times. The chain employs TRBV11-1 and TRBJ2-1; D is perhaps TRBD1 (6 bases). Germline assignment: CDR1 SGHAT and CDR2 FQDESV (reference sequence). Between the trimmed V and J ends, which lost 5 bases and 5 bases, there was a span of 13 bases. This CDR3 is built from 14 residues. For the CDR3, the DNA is TGTGCCAGCAGCACGAACAGGGCCCACAATGAGCAGTTCTTC. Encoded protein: CASSTNRAHNEQFF.

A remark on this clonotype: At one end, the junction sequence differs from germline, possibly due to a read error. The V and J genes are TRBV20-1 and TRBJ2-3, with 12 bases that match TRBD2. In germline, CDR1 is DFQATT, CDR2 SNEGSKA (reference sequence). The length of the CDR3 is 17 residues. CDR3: CNAQLAGGPSSTDTQYF. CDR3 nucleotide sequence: TGCAATGCTCAACTAGCGGGGGGACCCTCTAGCACAGATACGCAGTATTTT.

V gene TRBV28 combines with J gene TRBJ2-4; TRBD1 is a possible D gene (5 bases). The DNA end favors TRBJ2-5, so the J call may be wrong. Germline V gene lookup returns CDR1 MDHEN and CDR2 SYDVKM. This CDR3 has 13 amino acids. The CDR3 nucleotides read TGTGCCAGCAGCCGCGTGGGGCTGGAGACCCAGTACTTC. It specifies CASSRVGLETQYF.

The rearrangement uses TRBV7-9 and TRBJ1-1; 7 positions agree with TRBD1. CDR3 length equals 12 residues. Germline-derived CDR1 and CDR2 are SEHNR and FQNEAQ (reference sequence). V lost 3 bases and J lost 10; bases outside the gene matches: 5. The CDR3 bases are TGTGCCAGCAGCTTCCCAGGGGGGGGAGCTTTCTTT. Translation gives CASSFPGGGAFF.

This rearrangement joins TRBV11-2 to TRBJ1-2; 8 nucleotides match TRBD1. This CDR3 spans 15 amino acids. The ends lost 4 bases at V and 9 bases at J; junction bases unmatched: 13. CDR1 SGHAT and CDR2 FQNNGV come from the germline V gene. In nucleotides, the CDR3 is TGTGCCAGCAGCTGGGGACAGGTTCTAAGGGGTAGCTACACCTTC. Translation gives CASSWGQVLRGSYTF.

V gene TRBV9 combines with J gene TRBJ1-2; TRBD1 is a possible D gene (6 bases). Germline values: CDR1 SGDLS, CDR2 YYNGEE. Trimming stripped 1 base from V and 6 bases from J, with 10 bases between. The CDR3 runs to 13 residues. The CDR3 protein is CASSVQGRNGYTF. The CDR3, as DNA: TGTGCCAGCAGCGTACAGGGGCGAAATGGCTACACCTTC. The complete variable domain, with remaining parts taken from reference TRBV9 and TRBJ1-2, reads DSGVTQTPKHLITATGQRVTLRCSPRSGDLSVYWYQQSLDQGLQFLIQYYNGEERAKGNILERFSAQQFPDLHSELNLSSLELGDSALYFCASSVQGRNGYTFGSGTRLTVV.

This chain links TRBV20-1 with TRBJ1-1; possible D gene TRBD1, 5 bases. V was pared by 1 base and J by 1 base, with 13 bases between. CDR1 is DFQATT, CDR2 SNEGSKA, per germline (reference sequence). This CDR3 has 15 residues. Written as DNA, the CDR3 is TGCAGTGCTAGAGGGAGAAGGGGCGGGAACACTGAAGCTTTCTTT. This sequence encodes CSARGRRGGNTEAFF.

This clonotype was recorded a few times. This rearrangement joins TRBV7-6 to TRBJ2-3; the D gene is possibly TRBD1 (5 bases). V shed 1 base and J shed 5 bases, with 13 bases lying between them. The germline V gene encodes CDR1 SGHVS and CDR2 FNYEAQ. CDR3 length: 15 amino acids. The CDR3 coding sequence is TGTGCCAGCAGCTTAGTGTCCAGGGCCGAAGATACGCAGTATTTT. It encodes CASSLVSRAEDTQYF.

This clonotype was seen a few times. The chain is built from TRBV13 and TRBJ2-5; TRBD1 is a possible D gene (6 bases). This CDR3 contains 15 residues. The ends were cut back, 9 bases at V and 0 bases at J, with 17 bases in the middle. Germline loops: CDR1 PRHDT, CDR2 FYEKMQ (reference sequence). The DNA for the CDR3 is TGTGCCAGTCTCCGTGGGGGCGACTACCAAGAGACCCAGTACTTC. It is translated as CASLRGGDYQETQYF.

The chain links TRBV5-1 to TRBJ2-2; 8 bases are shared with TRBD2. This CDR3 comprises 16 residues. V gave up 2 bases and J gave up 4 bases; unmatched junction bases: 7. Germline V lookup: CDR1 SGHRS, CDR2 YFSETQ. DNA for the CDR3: TGCGCCAGCAGCTTTTCCCTAGCGGGTAGCACCGGGGAGCTGTTTTTT. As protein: CASSFSLAGSTGELFF.

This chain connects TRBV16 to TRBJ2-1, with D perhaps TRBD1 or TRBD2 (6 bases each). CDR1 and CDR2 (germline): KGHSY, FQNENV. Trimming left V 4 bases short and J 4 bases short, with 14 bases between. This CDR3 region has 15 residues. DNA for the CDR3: TGTGCCAGCAGCCCGACGGGGGCTGGGTACAATGAGCAGTTCTTC. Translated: CASSPTGAGYNEQFF.

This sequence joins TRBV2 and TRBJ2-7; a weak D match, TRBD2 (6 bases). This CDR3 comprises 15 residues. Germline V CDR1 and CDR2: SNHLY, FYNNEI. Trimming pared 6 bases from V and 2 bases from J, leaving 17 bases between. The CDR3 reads CASSPGLTWAYEQYF. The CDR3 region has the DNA TGTGCCAGCAGCCCGGGACTTACTTGGGCCTACGAGCAGTACTTC.